Listed below are T cell receptor beta chains from one sample, sequenced in a study of CD8 T cells in Susac syndrome. MiXCR, applied by TCRdb to the immunoSEQ multiplex PCR reads, yields one record per CDR3 protein. The repertoire holds hundreds of thousands of distinct CDR3 sequences, with around 96% as singletons. The sequenced sample was CD4+ T cells from PBMCs. These TCRs come from a human donor with Susac syndrome. Both conserved end residues are trimmed from each CDR3.

V	J	CDR3
TRBV4-2	TRBJ2-7	ASSHFLASYEQY
TRBV5-1	TRBJ2-5	ASSFTGTGQETQY
TRBV20-1	TRBJ2-5	SARGGTYETQY
TRBV15	TRBJ2-3	ATSGGNSLVYRTDTQY
TRBV28	TRBJ2-7	ASSLSGGTRSSYEQY
TRBV30	TRBJ2-6	AWSPGANVLT
TRBV20-1	TRBJ1-3	SASPWRKESGNTIY
TRBV29-1	TRBJ2-1	SVKTHNEQF
TRBV2	TRBJ1-1	ASSEWENTEAF
TRBV5-4	TRBJ1-5	ASSLGVGDQPQH
TRBV28	TRBJ1-2	ASGTTGGRGGYT
TRBV4-1	TRBJ1-2	ASSQDPQPSYNYGYT
TRBV2	TRBJ2-7	ASSSTSGVNEQY
TRBV19	TRBJ2-1	ASSPGTSAYNEQF
TRBV21-1	TRBJ2-5	ASSSKPGTPKETQY
TRBV20-1	TRBJ2-5	STRQGARETQY
TRBV18	TRBJ1-4	ASSPLPDEKLF
TRBV23-1	TRBJ1-1	ASSQQKDRLNTEAF
TRBV9	TRBJ1-1	ASSGFGGRTEAF
TRBV2	TRBJ2-1	AQGASSYNEQF
TRBV30	TRBJ1-2	AWSGGGNYGYT
TRBV5-1	TRBJ2-5	ASSLRTSGEETQY
TRBV3-1	TRBJ2-1	ASSQASYNEQF
TRBV9	TRBJ1-3	ASSVAPGGGNTIY
TRBV25-1	TRBJ2-3	ASSGRGTDTQY
TRBV30	TRBJ1-2	AWSVGQHGYT
TRBV7-9	TRBJ1-5	ASSAVGATQPQH
TRBV18	TRBJ2-1	ASSQSQLSYNEQF
TRBV5-4	TRBJ1-2	ASSLGTASYGYT
TRBV24-1	TRBJ2-1	ATSDHRQPYNEQF
TRBV9	TRBJ1-3	ASRNTPSGPGNTIY
TRBV30	TRBJ2-2	AWSETTAVTGELF
TRBV29-1	TRBJ2-1	SVGGGGPPWF
TRBV10-3	TRBJ1-1	AIRGQENTEAF
TRBV18	TRBJ1-2	ASSPPGADYGYT
TRBV11-2	TRBJ2-7	ASSSGYQGLGSYEQY
TRBV27	TRBJ2-7	ASISSEGYEQY
TRBV29-1	TRBJ2-7	SVSGRSSYEQY
TRBV29-1	TRBJ2-2	SVEGQGAIGTGELF
TRBV6-5	TRBJ2-5	ATHEDRLGTQY
TRBV13	TRBJ2-7	ASSLGRQAPYEQY
TRBV25-1	TRBJ2-7	ASSEIAGGYEQY
TRBV7-9	TRBJ1-1	ASSLRATGNTEAF
TRBV20-1	TRBJ1-5	SARLGESQPQH
TRBV14	TRBJ1-2	ASSLDRGLWGYT
TRBV4-1	TRBJ2-7	ASSLSGAGGPYEQY
TRBV15	TRBJ2-7	ATSREWDSYEQY
TRBV20-1	TRBJ2-3	SVMVGADTQY
TRBV24-1	TRBJ2-7	ATSLNNEQY
TRBV12-3/TRBV12-4	TRBJ2-2	ASSTSLTSTGELF
TRBV2	TRBJ2-7	ASRGTSHHEQY
TRBV7-9	TRBJ1-2	ASSLLIGQYGYT
TRBV5-1	TRBJ2-6	ASSLRSDGANVLT
TRBV20-1	TRBJ2-1	SAAVPGLAANNEQF
TRBV7-9	TRBJ1-5	ASSSGQGARSNQPQH
TRBV30	TRBJ1-5	AWNRLGAEGQPQH
TRBV30	TRBJ2-7	AYGQRAYEQY
TRBV19	TRBJ1-5	ASQGQGGNQPQH
TRBV18	TRBJ2-5	ASSQPDKGTQY
TRBV5-6	TRBJ2-7	ASSPSPGNYEQY